This section outlines one T cell receptor (beta chain) sequence together with its context. Its cognate antigen is unknown. This sample was taken from a study of CD8 T cell repertoires and HIV-1 epitope variants. Across the study: Each of Twenty-five Gag and Nef epitope peptides stimulated a separate culture. Tested: three Gag epitope families, Nef HW9 and YT9. Equal numbers of autologous T cell-negative cells presented antigen to enriched T cells.

Germline loops: CDR1 SGHVS, CDR2 FNYEAQ. V lost 2 bases and J 1 base, leaving 9 bases between the germline ends. This CDR3 has 14 amino acids. Method: immunoSEQ multiplex PCR; TCRdb's copy keeps in-frame clones and lacks some. The sample carries 5,000 to 7,000 clones, about 62% recorded once. General study findings and limits: Some ten TCR beta clonotypes were antigen-specific, five or six apparently recognizing autologous or escape variants.

This chain links TRBV7-6 with TRBJ2-7; D ambiguous. This TCR derives from a male donor with HIV. The source material was cultured CD8+ T cells derived from PBMCs. DNA of the CDR3: TGTGCCAGCAGCTTACTGGACGGATCCTACGAGCAGTACTTC. Translation gives CASSLLDGSYEQYF.